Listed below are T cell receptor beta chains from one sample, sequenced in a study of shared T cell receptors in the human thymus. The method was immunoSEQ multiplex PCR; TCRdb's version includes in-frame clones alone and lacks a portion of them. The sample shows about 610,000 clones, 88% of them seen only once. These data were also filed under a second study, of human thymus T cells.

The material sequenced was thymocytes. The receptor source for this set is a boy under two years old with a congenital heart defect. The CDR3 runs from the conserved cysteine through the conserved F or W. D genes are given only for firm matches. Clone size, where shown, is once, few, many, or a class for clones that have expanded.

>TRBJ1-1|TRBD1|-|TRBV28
TGTGCCAGCAGTTTAGATGATGGGACAGAGAACACTGAAGCTTTCTTT
CASSLDDGTENTEAFF
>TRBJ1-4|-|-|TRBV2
TGTGCCAGCAGTGAATTGGGCAGGAGGACTAATGAAAAACTGTTTTTT
CASSELGRRTNEKLFF
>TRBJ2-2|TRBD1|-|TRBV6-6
TGTGCCAGCAGTTACTCGGGGACAGGGGCCGGGGAGCTGTTTTTT
CASSYSGTGAGELFF
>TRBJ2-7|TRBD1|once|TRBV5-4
TGTGCCAGCAGCTTGTGGACAGGGGGGTACCACGAGCAGTACTTC
CASSLWTGGYHEQYF
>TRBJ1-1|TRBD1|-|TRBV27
TGTGCCAGCACGGGGACAGAGAACACTGAAGCTTTCTTT
CASTGTENTEAFF
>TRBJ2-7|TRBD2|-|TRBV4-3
TGCGCCAGCAGCCAAGCGGTTGCGGGAGGGAACATCCCCTACGAGCAGTACTTC
CASSQAVAGGNIPYEQYF
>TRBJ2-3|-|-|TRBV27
TGTGCCAGCAGTTCACAGATCACAGCAGATACGCAGTATTTT
CASSSQITADTQYF
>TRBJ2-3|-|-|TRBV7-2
TGTGCCAGCAGCTTAGCCTCGCGACAGGAACACACAGATACGCAGTATTTT
CASSLASRQEHTDTQYF
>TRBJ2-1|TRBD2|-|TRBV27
TGTGCCAGCAGCCAAATTGGCCCGCCACCGGGACTAGGTTCAAACAATGAGCAGTTCTTC
CASSQIGPPPGLGSNNEQFF
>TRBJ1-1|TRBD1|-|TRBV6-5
TGTGTCATCGGGACAGGGGGCACTGAAGCTTTCTTT
CVIGTGGTEAFF
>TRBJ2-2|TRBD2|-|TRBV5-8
TGTGCCAGCAGCTTGGAGGGACTAGCGGGAGGCAACACCGGGGAGCTGTTTTTT
CASSLEGLAGGNTGELFF
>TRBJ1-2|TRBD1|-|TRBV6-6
TGTGCCAGCAACCTTAAGACAGGGGGCGATTATGGCTACACCTTC
CASNLKTGGDYGYTF
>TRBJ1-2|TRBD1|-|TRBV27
TGTGCCAGCAGCTCCCATGGGGACAGGGAGGCCTGCGGCTACACCTTC
CASSSHGDREACGYTF
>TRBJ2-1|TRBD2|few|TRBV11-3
TGTGCCAGCAGCCCTTATAGCGGGAGGGCCAATATGACTGAGCAGTTCTTC
CASSPYSGRANMTEQFF
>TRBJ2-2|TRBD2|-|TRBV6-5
TGTGCCAGCAGTTACAGGGCGGGAGGATCCGGGGAGCTGTTTTTT
CASSYRAGGSGELFF
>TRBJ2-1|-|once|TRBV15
TGTGCCACCAGCAGTCAGAGGCTGAGGTACTTCGATGAGCAGTTCTTC
CATSSQRLRYFDEQFF
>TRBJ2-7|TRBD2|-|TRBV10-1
TGCGCCAGCTACTGGGCGGGAGAGGTGTACGAGCAGTACTTC
CASYWAGEVYEQYF
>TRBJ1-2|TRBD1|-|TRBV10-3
TGTGCCATCAGTCGACAGGGGGCACCGATATCGTATGGCTACACCTTC
CAISRQGAPISYGYTF
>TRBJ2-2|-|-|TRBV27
TGTGCCAGCAGTCCACCAACATCGACAGTCACCGGGGAGCTGTTTTTT
CASSPPTSTVTGELFF
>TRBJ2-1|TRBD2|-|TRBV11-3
TGTGCCAGCAGCTTAGGGTCTAGCGGGGGTACCTCCTACAATGAGCAGTTCTTC
CASSLGSSGGTSYNEQFF
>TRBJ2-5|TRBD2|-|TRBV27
TGTGCCAGCAGTGTGGGGGGGGAGACCCAGTACTTC
CASSVGGETQYF
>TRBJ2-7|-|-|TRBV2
TGTGCCAGCAGTGAGCGACTGACCGCCTACGAGCAGTACTTC
CASSERLTAYEQYF
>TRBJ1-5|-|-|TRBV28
TGTGCCAGCAGTCCTGGTTCGGGGGATAGCAATCAGCCCCAGCATTTT
CASSPGSGDSNQPQHF
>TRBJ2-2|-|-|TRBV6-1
TGTGCCAGCCGTGAAAAGGGACTCAGCACCGGGGAGCTGTTTTTT
CASREKGLSTGELFF
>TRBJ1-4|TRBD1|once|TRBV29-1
TGCAGCGTTGAAGGGGGACAGGCCGGGGAAAAACTGTTTTTT
CSVEGGQAGEKLFF
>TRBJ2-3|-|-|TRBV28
TGTGCCAGCAGTCCCACAACGACAAGAGCAGATACGCAGTATTTT
CASSPTTTRADTQYF
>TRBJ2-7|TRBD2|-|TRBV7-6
TGTGCCAGCAGCACCCAACTCGAGCGGGAGGCGCCCTACGAGCAGTACTTC
CASSTQLEREAPYEQYF
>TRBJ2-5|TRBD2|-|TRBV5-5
TGTGCCAGCAGCTGGTCCCTGGGGGTAGCGGGAGACCAAGAGACCCAGTACTTC
CASSWSLGVAGDQETQYF
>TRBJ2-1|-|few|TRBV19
TGTGCCAGTAGAGTAGACAATGAGCAGTTCTTC
CASRVDNEQFF
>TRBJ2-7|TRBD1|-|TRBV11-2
TGTGCCAGCAGCCGGGGACAGCCCTACGAGCAGTACTTC
CASSRGQPYEQYF
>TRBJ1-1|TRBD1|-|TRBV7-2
TGTGCCAGCAGCTTACCCCTACAGGGGGCGAACACTGAAGCTTTCTTT
CASSLPLQGANTEAFF
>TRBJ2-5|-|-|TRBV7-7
TGTGCCAGCAGCCAAGGAGGGGGCCGGGAACTAGCGGAGCGGGGGGAGACCCAGTACTTC
CASSQGGGRELAERGETQYF
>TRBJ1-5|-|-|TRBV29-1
TGCAGCGTTGCAGGAAGCCCCAATCAGCCCCAGCATTTT
CSVAGSPNQPQHF
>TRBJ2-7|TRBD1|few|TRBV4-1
TGCGCCAGCAGCCAAGATAATCAATCCCCGAAATCGAACGGGACAGACTCCTACGAGCAGTACTTC
CASSQDNQSPKSNGTDSYEQYF
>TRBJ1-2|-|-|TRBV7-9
TGTGCCAGCAGCCGCTCTACGGGTAACTATGGCTACACCTTC
CASSRSTGNYGYTF
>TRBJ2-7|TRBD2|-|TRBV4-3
TGCGCCAGCAGCCACACTCCCGGGACTAGCGAATACGAGCAGTACTTC
CASSHTPGTSEYEQYF
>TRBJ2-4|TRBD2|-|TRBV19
TGTGCCAGTAGTCAGAGGACTAGCGGGAGTAGGACCAAAAACATTCAGTACTTC
CASSQRTSGSRTKNIQYF
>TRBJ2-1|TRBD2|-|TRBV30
TGTGCCTGGAAAACTAGCGTAGGATACAATGAGCAGTTCTTC
CAWKTSVGYNEQFF
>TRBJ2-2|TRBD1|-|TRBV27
TGTGCCAGCACCCAAGGGGGCCTAAACACCGGGGAGCTGTTTTTT
CASTQGGLNTGELFF
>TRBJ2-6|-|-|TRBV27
TGTGCCAGCAGTTCGAAGGAGGGGCCCGGGGCCAACGTCCTGACTTTC
CASSSKEGPGANVLTF
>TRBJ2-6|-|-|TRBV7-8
TGTGCCAGCAGCCCGCGTGTCGTCGGGGCCAACGTCCTGACTTTC
CASSPRVVGANVLTF
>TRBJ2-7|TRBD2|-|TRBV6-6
TGTGCCAGCTATAGCGGGAGGTTGGGCTACGAGCAGTACTTC
CASYSGRLGYEQYF
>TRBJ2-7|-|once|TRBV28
TGTGCCAGCAGCCCATCCCCTTCCCGGGACTACGAGCAGTACTTC
CASSPSPSRDYEQYF
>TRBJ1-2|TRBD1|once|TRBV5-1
TGCGCCAGCAGCTTGACAGGGGGTCCCCCTATGCTCTACACCTTC
CASSLTGGPPMLYTF
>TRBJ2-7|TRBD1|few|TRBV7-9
TGTGCCAGCAGCCTTCCCGCTGGGACAGGGTCCTACGAGCAGTACTTC
CASSLPAGTGSYEQYF
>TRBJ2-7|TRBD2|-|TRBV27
TGTGCCAGCACCGCCCGGACTAGCGGGAGCAACGAGCAGTACTTC
CASTARTSGSNEQYF
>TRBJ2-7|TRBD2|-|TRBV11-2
TGTGCCAGCAGCTTAGAGGCCAGGGCGGCGGGAGTATCCTACGAGCAGTACTTC
CASSLEARAAGVSYEQYF
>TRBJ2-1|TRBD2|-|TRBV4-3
TGCGCCAGCAGCCAAGATAAAAGCGGGACCTACAATGAGCAGTTCTTC
CASSQDKSGTYNEQFF
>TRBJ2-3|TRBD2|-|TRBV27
TGTGCCAGCAGTAAACGGACTAGCGGAAACACAGATACGCAGTATTTT
CASSKRTSGNTDTQYF
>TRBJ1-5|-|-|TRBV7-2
TGTGCCAGCGGGTGGATGGCCGGGGGCAATCAGCCCCAGCATTTT
CASGWMAGGNQPQHF
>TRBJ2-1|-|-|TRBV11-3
TGTGCCAGCGGGGAGGACTTCTCCTACAATGAGCAGTTCTTC
CASGEDFSYNEQFF
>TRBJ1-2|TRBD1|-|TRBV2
TGTGCCAGCAGGCCGACAGGGGGCGGCTATGGCTACACCTTC
CASRPTGGGYGYTF
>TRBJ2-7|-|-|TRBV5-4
TGTGCCAGCAGCAGGGGACTCACCTACGAGCAGTACTTC
CASSRGLTYEQYF
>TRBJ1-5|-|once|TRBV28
TGTGCCAGCATGGTCTACCAGGGTCAGCCCCAGCATTTT
CASMVYQGQPQHF